Sequencing of this TCR beta chain was carried out in a study of OX40 agonist ivuxolimab in advanced cancers. As for the study more broadly: The costimulatory receptor OX40 (CD134) was targeted by ivuxolimab, a fully human IgG2 agonistic monoclonal antibody. Intravenous ivuxolimab was administered to patients every 2 weeks at six dose levels: 0.01, 0.1, 0.3, 1.5, 3 and 10 mg/kg. Among the approximately 54 dose-escalation patients, about 19 had hepatocellular carcinoma, around 15 melanoma, 9 renal cell carcinoma and 9 head and neck cancer. The dose-escalation cohort was around 84% male with a mean age of roughly 62 years, ranging from roughly 20 to 80. Patients were allowed to have had prior anti-PD-1, anti-PD-L1 or anti-CTLA-4 therapy, and approximately 40% of the dose-escalation patients had been treated with checkpoint inhibitors. Partial responses were achieved by three dose-escalation patients, of whom one had hepatocellular carcinoma and two had cutaneous melanoma. The point of sequencing TCRbeta in the periphery was to test whether ivuxolimab changed TCR sequence diversity and drove clonal T-cell expansion. The paper reports the monotherapy dose-escalation portion (N of about 50 patients) of the phase I ivuxolimab trial. What the work shows at the level of the full study, not this receptor alone: Low levels of normalized T-cell clonal expansion were also shown by some nonresponding patients. In partial responders in the 0.1-3.0 mg/kg groups, normalized peripheral clonal expansion was found to be among the lowest, especially among CD8+ T cells. At doses of 0.1 to 3.0 mg/kg, clonal expansion of both CD4+ and CD8+ blood T cells was observed from baseline to week 6. The antigen specificity of the clonally expanded peripheral T cells was not determined. After ivuxolimab, CD8+ T cells had more expanded clones than CD4+ T cells on average.

For sequencing of the TCRbeta CDR3 region, genomic DNA was extracted from the sorted cells. The immunoSEQ Assay was used for sequencing of TCRbeta CDR3 regions. TCRdb retrieved this table from immuneACCESS and kept in-frame rearrangements only. Not all clones are present; in checked studies, unresolved V genes account for under half, and no reason is known for the remainder. This sample has 72,000 or so clones in its table, and under 90% of those were observed once. The leading ten clones occupy approximately 1.3% of the sample. Patients with autoimmune disease history or receiving systemic immunosuppression were excluded from the trial. Peripheral blood for TCR sequencing was collected from all dose cohorts at baseline, on cycle 4 day 1, and on cycle 7 day 1. The samples were drawn from a first-in-human, open-label, multicenter phase I dose-escalation trial of ivuxolimab. The trial enrolled adults with locally advanced or metastatic head and neck squamous cell, hepatocellular, melanoma or renal cell carcinoma. Before TCR sequencing, CD4+ T cells and CD8+ T cells from peripheral blood were sorted into separate populations.

V lost 4 bases and J lost 0 bases, and the count of bases not matched to a germline gene is 9. CDR1 SGHRS and CDR2 YFSETQ were looked up in the germline V gene. The CDR3 has 19 amino acids, counting the end cysteine and phenylalanine. Only CDR3 DNA is held: 57 bases, read in frame from base 1. As concerns this clone: The antigen this receptor binds is unknown. No qualities accompany the bases; no much larger clone lies one base away.

The chain joins TRBV5-1 to TRBJ2-3; 15 middle bases align to TRBD2. The receptor was derived from an adult with an advanced solid tumor such as melanoma, head and neck, liver or kidney cancer. The sample in question was CD4+ or CD8+ T cells sorted from blood, obtained in a trial of the OX40 agonist ivuxolimab. The nucleotide sequence reads as follows: TGCGCCAGCAGCCCGGGACTAGCGGGGGGCCTTGCTAGCACAGATACGCAGTATTTT. Translated, this is CASSPGLAGGLASTDTQYF.